This is a list of T cell receptor beta chains from one sample in a study of OX40 agonist ivuxolimab in advanced cancers. This table comes from immunoSEQ multiplex PCR, and its TCRdb copy is limited to in-frame clones, with some not included. The table includes about 76,000 clones, roughly 85% detected once. The input for sequencing was CD4+ or CD8+ T cells sorted from blood, taken in a trial of the OX40 agonist ivuxolimab. These receptors originate from an adult with an advanced solid tumor such as melanoma, head and neck, liver or kidney cancer. The CDR3 runs from the conserved cysteine through the conserved F or W. Each record gives: CDR3 protein, CDR3 DNA, V gene, J gene, clone size, D gene. The D gene is left open where the match is weak. The listing skips clone size in some rows; elsewhere it reads once, few, many or a size class.

cdr3_aa: CATSRAQDSNYGYTF
cdr3_nt: TGTGCCACCAGCAGAGCGCAGGACTCTAACTATGGCTACACCTTC
v_call: TRBV15
j_call: TRBJ1-2
clone_size: -
d_call: -

cdr3_aa: CASSIGAPPETQYF
cdr3_nt: TGTGCCAGTAGTATAGGGGCACCCCCCGAGACCCAGTACTTC
v_call: TRBV19
j_call: TRBJ2-5
clone_size: -
d_call: -

cdr3_aa: CASSFPQGAEGYTF
cdr3_nt: TGTGCCAGCAGTTTTCCACAGGGGGCGGAGGGCTACACCTTC
v_call: TRBV5-5
j_call: TRBJ1-2
clone_size: once
d_call: TRBD1

cdr3_aa: CAVVIISVGHGVF
cdr3_nt: TGTGCCGTCGTAATTATCTCTGTGGGCCACGGGGTTTTT
v_call: TRBV19
j_call: TRBJ1-4
clone_size: -
d_call: -

cdr3_aa: CASSLGQGMGEKLFF
cdr3_nt: TGTGCCAGCAGCTTAGGACAGGGGATGGGTGAAAAACTGTTTTTT
v_call: TRBV7-2
j_call: TRBJ1-4
clone_size: -
d_call: TRBD1

cdr3_aa: CASSPTRTSSSDEQFF
cdr3_nt: TGTGCCAGCAGCCCCACCCGGACTAGCTCTAGCGATGAGCAGTTCTTC
v_call: TRBV11-2
j_call: TRBJ2-1
clone_size: -
d_call: TRBD2

cdr3_aa: CASSEGLAGVLQYF
cdr3_nt: TGTGCCAGCAGTGAGGGACTAGCGGGGGTTCTGCAGTATTTT
v_call: TRBV2
j_call: TRBJ2-3
clone_size: -
d_call: TRBD2

cdr3_aa: CASSLASSGVDTQYF
cdr3_nt: TGTGCCAGCAGCTTAGCGAGTAGCGGGGTAGATACGCAGTATTTT
v_call: TRBV7-6
j_call: TRBJ2-3
clone_size: -
d_call: TRBD2

cdr3_aa: CASSFERGLLQETQYF
cdr3_nt: TGTGCCAGCAGCTTTGAGCGGGGGCTTTTGCAAGAGACCCAGTACTTC
v_call: TRBV5-4
j_call: TRBJ2-5
clone_size: -
d_call: TRBD2

cdr3_aa: CATRTSGGAGTDTQYF
cdr3_nt: TGTGCCACCCGGACTAGCGGGGGGGCCGGCACAGATACGCAGTATTTT
v_call: TRBV19
j_call: TRBJ2-3
clone_size: -
d_call: TRBD2

cdr3_aa: CASSADSGASYEQYF
cdr3_nt: TGTGCCAGCAGCGCAGATAGCGGGGCCTCTTACGAGCAGTACTTC
v_call: TRBV9
j_call: TRBJ2-7
clone_size: -
d_call: TRBD2

cdr3_aa: CASSSGGSHPNEQFF
cdr3_nt: TGTGCCAGCAGTTCGGGAGGGTCACACCCCAATGAGCAGTTCTTC
v_call: TRBV6-1
j_call: TRBJ2-1
clone_size: -
d_call: TRBD2

cdr3_aa: CASSYSRRIGAYEQYF
cdr3_nt: TGTGCCAGCAGTTACTCGAGAAGGATTGGAGCCTACGAGCAGTACTTC
v_call: TRBV6-6
j_call: TRBJ2-7
clone_size: -
d_call: -

cdr3_aa: CASSSPAGEQFF
cdr3_nt: TGTGCCAGCAGCTCACCCGCGGGTGAGCAGTTCTTC
v_call: TRBV7-2
j_call: TRBJ2-1
clone_size: -
d_call: -

cdr3_aa: CAWRREETQYF
cdr3_nt: TGTGCCTGGCGGAGGGAAGAGACCCAGTACTTC
v_call: TRBV2
j_call: TRBJ2-5
clone_size: -
d_call: -

cdr3_aa: CASSATYQETQYF
cdr3_nt: TGTGCCAGCAGCGCGACTTACCAAGAGACCCAGTACTTC
v_call: TRBV7-2
j_call: TRBJ2-5
clone_size: -
d_call: -

cdr3_aa: CAISVEGDEQYF
cdr3_nt: TGTGCCATCAGTGTTGAGGGGGACGAGCAGTACTTC
v_call: TRBV10-3
j_call: TRBJ2-7
clone_size: -
d_call: -

cdr3_aa: CASRDRGRQTQYF
cdr3_nt: TGTGCCAGCCGGGACAGGGGTAGACAGACCCAGTACTTC
v_call: TRBV19
j_call: TRBJ2-5
clone_size: -
d_call: TRBD1

cdr3_aa: CASSYPEISYEQYF
cdr3_nt: TGTGCCAGCAGTTACCCCGAGATCTCCTACGAGCAGTACTTC
v_call: TRBV6-6
j_call: TRBJ2-7
clone_size: -
d_call: -

cdr3_aa: CASSLAAAHKDTQYF
cdr3_nt: TGCGCCAGCAGCTTGGCTGCGGCTCACAAGGATACGCAGTATTTT
v_call: TRBV5-1
j_call: TRBJ2-3
clone_size: -
d_call: -

cdr3_aa: CASTRGPSGNQPQHF
cdr3_nt: TGTGCCAGCACCCGGGGACCCTCTGGCAATCAGCCCCAGCATTTT
v_call: TRBV6-6
j_call: TRBJ1-5
clone_size: -
d_call: -

cdr3_aa: CASSLRAGANVLTF
cdr3_nt: TGTGCCAGCAGCTTACGGGCTGGGGCCAACGTCCTGACTTTC
v_call: TRBV13
j_call: TRBJ2-6
clone_size: -
d_call: -

cdr3_aa: CASIKTGYNQPQHF
cdr3_nt: TGTGCCAGCATTAAGACAGGGTACAATCAGCCCCAGCATTTT
v_call: TRBV6-5
j_call: TRBJ1-5
clone_size: -
d_call: TRBD1

cdr3_aa: CASSLGRAGGNTDTQYF
cdr3_nt: TGTGCCAGCAGCTTGGGACGGGCAGGGGGAAACACAGATACGCAGTATTTT
v_call: TRBV5-4
j_call: TRBJ2-3
clone_size: -
d_call: TRBD1

cdr3_aa: CASSSGQGRYEQYF
cdr3_nt: TGTGCCAGCAGCTCCGGACAGGGCCGATACGAGCAGTACTTC
v_call: TRBV5-6
j_call: TRBJ2-7
clone_size: -
d_call: TRBD1

cdr3_aa: CASSLGGGGFQETQYF
cdr3_nt: TGTGCCAGCAGCTTAGGGGGTGGCGGATTCCAAGAGACCCAGTACTTC
v_call: TRBV7-9
j_call: TRBJ2-5
clone_size: few
d_call: -

cdr3_aa: CASSQDLRGNDNYGYTF
cdr3_nt: TGCGCCAGCAGCCAAGACCTCCGGGGGAATGATAACTATGGCTACACCTTC
v_call: TRBV4-3
j_call: TRBJ1-2
clone_size: once
d_call: -

cdr3_aa: CASSEDRGDQPQHF
cdr3_nt: TGTGCCAGCAGTGAGGACAGGGGGGATCAGCCCCAGCATTTT
v_call: TRBV2
j_call: TRBJ1-5
clone_size: -
d_call: TRBD1

cdr3_aa: CASSVLTLNTEAFF
cdr3_nt: TGCGCCAGCAGTGTCTTAACCTTGAACACTGAAGCTTTCTTT
v_call: TRBV4-1
j_call: TRBJ1-1
clone_size: few
d_call: -

cdr3_aa: CASSRAERVDEQFF
cdr3_nt: TGTGCCAGCTCACGCGCAGAGAGGGTCGATGAGCAGTTCTTC
v_call: TRBV18
j_call: TRBJ2-1
clone_size: -
d_call: -

cdr3_aa: CSVVVATEAFF
cdr3_nt: TGCAGCGTTGTGGTGGCCACTGAAGCTTTCTTT
v_call: TRBV29-1
j_call: TRBJ1-1
clone_size: -
d_call: -

cdr3_aa: CASSLSVSQTGQEAFF
cdr3_nt: TGCGCCAGCAGCTTGTCCGTGTCCCAGACAGGGCAAGAAGCTTTCTTT
v_call: TRBV5-1
j_call: TRBJ1-1
clone_size: -
d_call: TRBD1

cdr3_aa: CARRHSSDRENEQYF
cdr3_nt: TGTGCCAGGAGGCATAGTTCCGACAGGGAAAACGAGCAGTACTTC
v_call: TRBV27
j_call: TRBJ2-7
clone_size: -
d_call: TRBD1

cdr3_aa: CASSQNTSPETQYF
cdr3_nt: TGTGCCAGCAGCCAAAATACCAGCCCAGAGACCCAGTACTTC
v_call: TRBV4-2
j_call: TRBJ2-5
clone_size: -
d_call: -

cdr3_aa: CSVGTPSGGSNEQFF
cdr3_nt: TGCAGCGTTGGCACCCCTAGCGGGGGTAGCAATGAGCAGTTCTTC
v_call: TRBV29-1
j_call: TRBJ2-1
clone_size: once
d_call: TRBD2

cdr3_aa: CASSQDGFVETQYF
cdr3_nt: TGCGCCAGCAGCCAAGATGGATTCGTGGAGACCCAGTACTTC
v_call: TRBV4-1
j_call: TRBJ2-5
clone_size: once
d_call: -

cdr3_aa: CASSSSGGAMSYF
cdr3_nt: TGTGCCAGCAGCTCTAGCGGGGGAGCGATGTCGTACTTC
v_call: TRBV7-2
j_call: TRBJ2-7
clone_size: -
d_call: TRBD2

cdr3_aa: CASSDSSRDTQYF
cdr3_nt: TGTGCCAGCAGTGACTCGAGCAGAGATACGCAGTATTTT
v_call: TRBV6-4
j_call: TRBJ2-3
clone_size: -
d_call: -

cdr3_aa: CASSDPSPGVGNTIYF
cdr3_nt: TGTGCCAGCAGTGACCCCTCTCCAGGGGTTGGAAACACCATATATTTT
v_call: TRBV6-4
j_call: TRBJ1-3
clone_size: -
d_call: -

cdr3_aa: CASSTSSGGFYEQYF
cdr3_nt: TGTGCCAGCAGCACCTCTAGCGGGGGCTTTTACGAGCAGTACTTC
v_call: TRBV7-9
j_call: TRBJ2-7
clone_size: -
d_call: TRBD2

cdr3_aa: CASSRGQGGNQETQYF
cdr3_nt: TGTGCCAGCAGTCGGGGACAGGGTGGGAACCAAGAGACCCAGTACTTC
v_call: TRBV6-6
j_call: TRBJ2-5
clone_size: -
d_call: TRBD1

cdr3_aa: CASRTGSGGGSGNTIYF
cdr3_nt: TGCGCCAGCAGGACAGGGTCAGGTGGAGGCTCTGGAAACACCATATATTTT
v_call: TRBV5-1
j_call: TRBJ1-3
clone_size: -
d_call: TRBD1

cdr3_aa: CASSLDGNSPLHF
cdr3_nt: TGCGCCAGCAGCTTGGACGGGAATTCACCCCTCCACTTT
v_call: TRBV5-1
j_call: TRBJ1-6
clone_size: -
d_call: -

cdr3_aa: CAISGQSNTEAFF
cdr3_nt: TGTGCCATCAGCGGACAGTCGAACACTGAAGCTTTCTTT
v_call: TRBV10-3
j_call: TRBJ1-1
clone_size: once
d_call: -

cdr3_aa: CASSLDRAYEQYF
cdr3_nt: TGTGCCAGCAGCCTGGACAGGGCATACGAGCAGTACTTC
v_call: TRBV5-8
j_call: TRBJ2-7
clone_size: once
d_call: TRBD1

cdr3_aa: CASSSTTAVSTGELFF
cdr3_nt: TGCGCCAGCAGCTCTACAACAGCCGTGAGCACCGGGGAGCTGTTTTTT
v_call: TRBV5-1
j_call: TRBJ2-2
clone_size: -
d_call: -

cdr3_aa: CAISQQGGAYEQYF
cdr3_nt: TGTGCCATCAGTCAACAGGGTGGAGCCTACGAGCAGTACTTC
v_call: TRBV10-3
j_call: TRBJ2-7
clone_size: -
d_call: -

cdr3_aa: CASSLDRVNTEAFF
cdr3_nt: TGTGCCAGTAGTCTGGACAGGGTGAACACTGAAGCTTTCTTT
v_call: TRBV19
j_call: TRBJ1-1
clone_size: -
d_call: TRBD1

cdr3_aa: CASSDRNNEKLFF
cdr3_nt: TGTGCCAGCAGCGACAGAAATAATGAAAAACTGTTTTTT
v_call: TRBV5-6
j_call: TRBJ1-4
clone_size: -
d_call: -

cdr3_aa: CASSETSGGPGDTQYF
cdr3_nt: TGTGCCAGCAGTGAGACTAGCGGGGGGCCGGGAGATACGCAGTATTTT
v_call: TRBV2
j_call: TRBJ2-3
clone_size: few
d_call: TRBD2

cdr3_aa: CASSAGTGHSNQPQHF
cdr3_nt: TGTGCCAGTAGTGCCGGGACAGGTCATAGCAATCAGCCCCAGCATTTT
v_call: TRBV19
j_call: TRBJ1-5
clone_size: -
d_call: TRBD1

cdr3_aa: CAISDRGANYEQYF
cdr3_nt: TGTGCCATCAGTGACCGGGGCGCTAACTACGAGCAGTACTTC
v_call: TRBV10-3
j_call: TRBJ2-7
clone_size: -
d_call: -

cdr3_aa: CASSGAGTAYLSNQPQHF
cdr3_nt: TGTGCCAGTAGTGGAGCCGGGACAGCTTATTTAAGCAATCAGCCCCAGCATTTT
v_call: TRBV19
j_call: TRBJ1-5
clone_size: -
d_call: TRBD1